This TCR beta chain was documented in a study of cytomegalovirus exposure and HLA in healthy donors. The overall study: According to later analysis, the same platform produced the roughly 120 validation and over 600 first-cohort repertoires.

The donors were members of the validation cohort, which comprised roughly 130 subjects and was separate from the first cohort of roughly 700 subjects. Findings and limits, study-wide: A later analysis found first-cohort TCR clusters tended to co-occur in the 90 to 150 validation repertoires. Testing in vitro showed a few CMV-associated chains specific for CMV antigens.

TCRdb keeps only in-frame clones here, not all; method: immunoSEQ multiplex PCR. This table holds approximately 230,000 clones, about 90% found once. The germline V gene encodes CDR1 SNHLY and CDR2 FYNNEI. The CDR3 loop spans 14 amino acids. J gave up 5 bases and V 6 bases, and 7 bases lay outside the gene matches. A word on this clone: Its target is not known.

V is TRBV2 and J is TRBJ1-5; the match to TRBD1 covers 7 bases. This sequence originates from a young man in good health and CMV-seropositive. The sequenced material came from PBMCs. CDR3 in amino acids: CASRRGRGDQPQHF. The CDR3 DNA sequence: TGTGCCAGCAGGCGTGGCAGGGGGGATCAGCCCCAGCATTTT.